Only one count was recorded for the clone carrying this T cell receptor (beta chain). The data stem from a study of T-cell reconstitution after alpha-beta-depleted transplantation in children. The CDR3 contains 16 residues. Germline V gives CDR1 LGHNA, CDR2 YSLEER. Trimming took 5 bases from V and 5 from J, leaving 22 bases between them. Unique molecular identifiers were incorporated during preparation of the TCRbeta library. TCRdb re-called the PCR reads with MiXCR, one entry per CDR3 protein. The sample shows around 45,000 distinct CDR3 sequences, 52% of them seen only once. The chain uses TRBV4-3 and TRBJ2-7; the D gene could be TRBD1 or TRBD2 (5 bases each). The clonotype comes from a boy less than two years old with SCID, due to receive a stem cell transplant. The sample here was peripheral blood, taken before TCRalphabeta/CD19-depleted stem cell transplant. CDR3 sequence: CASSYLRGTPLHEQYF. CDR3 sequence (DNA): TGCGCCAGCAGCTATCTGAGAGGGACGCCACTCCACGAGCAGTACTTC.